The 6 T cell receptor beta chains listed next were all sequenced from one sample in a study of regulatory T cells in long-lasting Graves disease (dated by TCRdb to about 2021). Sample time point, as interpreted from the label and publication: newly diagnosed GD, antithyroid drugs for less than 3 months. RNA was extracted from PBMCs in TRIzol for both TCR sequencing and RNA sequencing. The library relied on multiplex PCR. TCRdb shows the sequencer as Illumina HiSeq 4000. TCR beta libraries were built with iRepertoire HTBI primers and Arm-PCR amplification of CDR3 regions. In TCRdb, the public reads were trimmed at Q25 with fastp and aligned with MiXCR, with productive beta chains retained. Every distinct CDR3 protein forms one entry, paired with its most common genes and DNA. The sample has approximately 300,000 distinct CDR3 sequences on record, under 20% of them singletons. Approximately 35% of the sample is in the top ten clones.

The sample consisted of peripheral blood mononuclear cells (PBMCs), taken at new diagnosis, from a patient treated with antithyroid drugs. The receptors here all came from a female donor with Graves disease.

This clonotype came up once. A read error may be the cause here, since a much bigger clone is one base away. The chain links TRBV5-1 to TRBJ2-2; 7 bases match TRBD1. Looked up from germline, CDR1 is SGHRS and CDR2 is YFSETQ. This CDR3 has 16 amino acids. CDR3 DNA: TGCGCCAGCAGCTTGGCCAGGTTCGGACAGGTCGGGGAGCCGTTTTTT. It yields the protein CASSLARFGQVGEPFF.

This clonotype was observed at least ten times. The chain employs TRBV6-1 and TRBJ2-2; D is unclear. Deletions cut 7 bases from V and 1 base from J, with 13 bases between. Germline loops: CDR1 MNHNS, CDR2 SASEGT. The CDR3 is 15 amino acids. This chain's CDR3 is CASTQSDVNTGELFF. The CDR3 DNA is TGTGCCAGCACCCAGAGTGACGTGAACACCGGGGAGCTGTTTTTT.

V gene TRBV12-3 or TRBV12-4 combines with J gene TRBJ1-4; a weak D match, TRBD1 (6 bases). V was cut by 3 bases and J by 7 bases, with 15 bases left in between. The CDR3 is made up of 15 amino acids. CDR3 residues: CASSFRGGGAEKLFF. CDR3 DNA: TGTGCCAGCAGTTTCCGCGGGGGGGGGGCTGAAAAACTGTTTTTT.

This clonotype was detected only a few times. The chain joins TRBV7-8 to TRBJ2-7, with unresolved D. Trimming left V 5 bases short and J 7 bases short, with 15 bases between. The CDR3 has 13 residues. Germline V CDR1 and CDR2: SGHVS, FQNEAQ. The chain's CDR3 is CASSPSSIGEQYF. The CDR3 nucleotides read TGTGCCAGCAGCCCTTCTTCAATAGGGGAGCAGTACTTC.

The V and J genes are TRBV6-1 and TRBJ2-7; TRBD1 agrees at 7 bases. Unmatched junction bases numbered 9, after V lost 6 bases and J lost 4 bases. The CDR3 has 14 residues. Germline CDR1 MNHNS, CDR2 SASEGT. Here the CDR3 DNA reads TGTGCCAGCAGCAGCCCCAGACAGGGTTACGAGCAGTACTTC. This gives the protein CASSSPRQGYEQYF.

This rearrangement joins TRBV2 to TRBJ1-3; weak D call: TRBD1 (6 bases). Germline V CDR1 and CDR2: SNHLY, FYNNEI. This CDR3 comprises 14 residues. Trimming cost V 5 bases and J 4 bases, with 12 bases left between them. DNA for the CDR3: TGTGCCAGCAGTTTACAGGGTTACGGAAACACCATATATTTT. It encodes CASSLQGYGNTIYF.